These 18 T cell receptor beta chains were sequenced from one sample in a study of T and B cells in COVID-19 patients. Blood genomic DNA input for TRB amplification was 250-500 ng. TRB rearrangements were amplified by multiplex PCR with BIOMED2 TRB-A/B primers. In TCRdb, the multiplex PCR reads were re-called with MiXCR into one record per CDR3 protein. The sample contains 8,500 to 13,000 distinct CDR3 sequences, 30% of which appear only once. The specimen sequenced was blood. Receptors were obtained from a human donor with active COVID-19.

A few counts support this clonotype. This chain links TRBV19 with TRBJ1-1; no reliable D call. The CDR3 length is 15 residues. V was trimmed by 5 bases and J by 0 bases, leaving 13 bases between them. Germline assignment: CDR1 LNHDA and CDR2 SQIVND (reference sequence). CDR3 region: CASSSPDFLNTEAFF. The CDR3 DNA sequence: TGTGCCAGTAGTTCCCCTGATTTTTTGAACACTGAAGCTTTCTTT.

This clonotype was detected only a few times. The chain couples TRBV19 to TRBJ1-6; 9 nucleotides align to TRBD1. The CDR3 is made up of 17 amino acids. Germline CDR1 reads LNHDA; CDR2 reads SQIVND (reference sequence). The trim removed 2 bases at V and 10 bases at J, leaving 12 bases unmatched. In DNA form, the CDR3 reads TGTGCCAGTAGTATAAAGGGGGCCGAGGACAGGGGATCACCCCTCCACTTT. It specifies CASSIKGAEDRGSPLHF.

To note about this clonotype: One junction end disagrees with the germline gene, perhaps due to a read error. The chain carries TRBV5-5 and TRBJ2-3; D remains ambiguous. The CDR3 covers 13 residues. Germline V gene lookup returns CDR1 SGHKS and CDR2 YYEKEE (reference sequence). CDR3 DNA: TGTGCCAGCACCCTAAGTATCACAAATACGCAGTATTTT. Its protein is CASTLSITNTQYF.

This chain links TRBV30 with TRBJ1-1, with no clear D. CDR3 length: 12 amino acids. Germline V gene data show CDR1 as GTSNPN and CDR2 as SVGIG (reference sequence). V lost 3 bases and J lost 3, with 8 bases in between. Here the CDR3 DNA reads TGTGCCTGGAGCCCACGGGACACTGAAGCTTTCTTT. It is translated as CAWSPRDTEAFF.

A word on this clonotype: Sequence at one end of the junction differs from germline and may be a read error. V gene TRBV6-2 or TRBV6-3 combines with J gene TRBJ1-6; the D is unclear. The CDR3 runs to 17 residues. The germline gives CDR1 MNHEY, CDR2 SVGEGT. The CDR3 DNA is TGCGCCAGCAGCCAAGATAATCCGGGCCCAGATAATTCACCCCTCCACTTT. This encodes CASSQDNPGPDNSPLHF.

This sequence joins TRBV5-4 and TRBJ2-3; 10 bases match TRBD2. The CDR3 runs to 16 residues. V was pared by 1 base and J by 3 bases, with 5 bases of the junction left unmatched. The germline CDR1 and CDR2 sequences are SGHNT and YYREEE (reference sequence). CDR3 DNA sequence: TGTGCCAGCAGCTTGAGAACTAGCGGGGTGACAGATACGCAGTATTTT. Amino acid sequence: CASSLRTSGVTDTQYF.

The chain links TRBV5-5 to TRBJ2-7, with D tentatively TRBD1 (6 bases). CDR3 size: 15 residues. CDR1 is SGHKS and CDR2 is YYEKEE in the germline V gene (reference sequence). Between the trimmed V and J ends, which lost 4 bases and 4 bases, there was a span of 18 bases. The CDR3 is CASSLRDTDQYEQYF. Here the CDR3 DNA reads TGTGCCAGCAGCCTCCGGGACACCGATCAATACGAGCAGTACTTC.

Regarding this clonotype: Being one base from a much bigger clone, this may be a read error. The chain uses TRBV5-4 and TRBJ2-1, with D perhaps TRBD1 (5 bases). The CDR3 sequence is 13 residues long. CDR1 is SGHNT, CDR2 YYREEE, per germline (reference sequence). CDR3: CASSLVKDNKQFF. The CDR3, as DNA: TGTGCCAGCAGCTTGGTGAAGGACAATAAGCAGTTCTTC.

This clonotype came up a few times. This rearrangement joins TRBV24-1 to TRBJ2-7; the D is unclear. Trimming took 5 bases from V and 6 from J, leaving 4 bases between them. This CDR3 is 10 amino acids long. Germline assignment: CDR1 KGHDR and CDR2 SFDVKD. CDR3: CATSASEQYF. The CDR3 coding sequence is TGTGCCACCAGTGCCAGCGAGCAGTACTTC.

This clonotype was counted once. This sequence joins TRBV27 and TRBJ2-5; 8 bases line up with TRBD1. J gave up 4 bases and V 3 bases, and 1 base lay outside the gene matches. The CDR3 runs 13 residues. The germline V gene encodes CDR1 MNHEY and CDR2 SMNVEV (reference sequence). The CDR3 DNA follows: TGTGCCAGCAGTTTCCAGGGGGCAGAGACCCAGTACTTC. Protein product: CASSFQGAETQYF.

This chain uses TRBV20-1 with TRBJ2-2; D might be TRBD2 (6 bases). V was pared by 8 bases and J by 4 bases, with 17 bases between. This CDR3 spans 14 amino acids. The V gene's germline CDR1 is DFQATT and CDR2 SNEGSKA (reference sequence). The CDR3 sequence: CSTGRGAGTGELFF. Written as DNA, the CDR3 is TGCAGTACTGGTCGGGGAGCGGGCACCGGGGAGCTGTTTTTT.

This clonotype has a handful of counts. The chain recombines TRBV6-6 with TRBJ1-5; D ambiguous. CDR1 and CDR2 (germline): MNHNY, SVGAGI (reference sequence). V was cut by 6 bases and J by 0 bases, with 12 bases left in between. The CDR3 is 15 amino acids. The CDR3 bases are TGTGCCAGCAGGAACGGGCAGGTTAGCAATCAGCCCCAGCATTTT. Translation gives CASRNGQVSNQPQHF.

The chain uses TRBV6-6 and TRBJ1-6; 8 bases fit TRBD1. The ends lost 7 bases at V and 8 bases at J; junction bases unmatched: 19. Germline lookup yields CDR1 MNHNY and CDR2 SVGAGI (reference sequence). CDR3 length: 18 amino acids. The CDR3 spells CASIQFGDRSFAYSPLHF. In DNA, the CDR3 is TGTGCCAGCATCCAATTCGGGGACAGGAGCTTTGCGTATTCACCCCTCCACTTT.

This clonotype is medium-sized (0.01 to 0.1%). CDR3 residues: CSVPRSQLTPVGEQFF. Here the CDR3 DNA reads TGCAGCGTTCCCAGGTCGCAACTAACCCCGGTCGGTGAGCAGTTCTTC. The rearrangement links TRBV29-1 to TRBJ2-1, with D unclear. The CDR3 is made up of 16 amino acids. In germline, CDR1 is SQVTM, CDR2 ANQGSEA. Trimming removed 5 bases at V and 9 bases at J, with 26 bases between.

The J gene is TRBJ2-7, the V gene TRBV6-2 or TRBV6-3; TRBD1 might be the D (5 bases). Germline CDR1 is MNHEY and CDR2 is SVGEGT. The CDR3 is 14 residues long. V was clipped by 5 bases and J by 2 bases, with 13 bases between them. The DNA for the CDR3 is TGTGCCAGCAGTCCTACAGGTGCCCCCTACGAGCAGTACTTC. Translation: CASSPTGAPYEQYF.

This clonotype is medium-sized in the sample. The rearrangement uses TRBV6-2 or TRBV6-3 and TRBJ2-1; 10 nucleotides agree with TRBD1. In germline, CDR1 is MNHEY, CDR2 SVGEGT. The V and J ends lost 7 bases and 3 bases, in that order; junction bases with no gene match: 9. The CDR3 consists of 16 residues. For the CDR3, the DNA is TGTGCCAGCACCCGCGCGGGGACAGGGGTCTACAATGAGCAGTTCTTC. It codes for CASTRAGTGVYNEQFF.

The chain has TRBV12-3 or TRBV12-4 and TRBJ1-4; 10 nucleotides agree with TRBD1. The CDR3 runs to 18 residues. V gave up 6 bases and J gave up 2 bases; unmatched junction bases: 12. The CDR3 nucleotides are TGTGCCAGCAGATTGAGGACAGGGGGATTAGGTACTAATGAAAAACTGTTTTTT. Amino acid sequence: CASRLRTGGLGTNEKLFF.

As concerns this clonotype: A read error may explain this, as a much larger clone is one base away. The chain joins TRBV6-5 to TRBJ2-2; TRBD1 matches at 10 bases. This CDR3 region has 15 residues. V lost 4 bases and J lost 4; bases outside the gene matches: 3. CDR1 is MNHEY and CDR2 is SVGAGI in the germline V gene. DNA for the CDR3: TGTGCCAGCAGTTGGACAGGGGGGATCACCGGGGAGCTGTTTTTT. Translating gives CASSWTGGITGELFF.